This entry lists 15 T cell receptor beta chains sequenced from one sample in a study of identical twins. MiXCR was run by TCRdb on the 5' RACE reads, yielding one entry per CDR3 protein. The table shows 350,000 to 600,000 distinct CDR3 sequences, with 12% to 15% occurring only once. These sequences were also reported in another study, on yellow fever vaccine responses in identical twins.

Source material: CD4+ T cells sorted from blood. All receptors come from a woman under 30 in good health.

V gene TRBV27 combines with J gene TRBJ1-5, with unresolved D. Looked up from germline, CDR1 is MNHEY and CDR2 is SMNVEV (reference sequence). This CDR3 contains 15 residues. V was trimmed by 3 bases and J by 2 bases, leaving 11 bases between them. As DNA, the CDR3 is TGTGCCAGCAGTTTTTCTAATGTGGGCAATCAGCCCCAGCATTTT. It is translated as CASSFSNVGNQPQHF.

This clonotype showed up many times. The chain is built from TRBV20-1 and TRBJ2-5; the match to TRBD2 covers 9 bases. V lost 0 bases, J lost 2 bases, and 7 bases stayed unmatched. Per the germline V gene, CDR1 is DFQATT and CDR2 is SNEGSKA (reference sequence). The CDR3 contains 16 residues. CDR3 region: CSAREEREAMQETQYF. CDR3 nucleotides: TGCAGTGCTAGAGAAGAGCGGGAGGCCATGCAAGAGACCCAGTACTTC.

The chain is built from TRBV14 and TRBJ2-5, with TRBD2 matching over 8 bases. Germline CDR1 SGHDN, CDR2 FVKESK. V trimming: 2 bases; J trimming: 2 bases; junction bases outside the gene matches: 10. The CDR3 runs 17 residues. This CDR3 reads CASSQTGTRSVQETQYF. The CDR3 DNA follows: TGTGCCAGCAGCCAAACCGGGACTAGGAGTGTACAAGAGACCCAGTACTTC.

This rearrangement joins TRBV7-9 to TRBJ2-4, with no clear D. The CDR3 spans 16 residues. The V gene's germline CDR1 is SEHNR and CDR2 FQNEAQ (reference sequence). Trimming took 1 base from V and 0 from J, leaving 10 bases between them. CDR3 amino acids: CASSLGATVAKNIQYF. In DNA form, the CDR3 reads TGTGCCAGCAGCTTAGGGGCCACGGTAGCCAAAAACATTCAGTACTTC.

In its sample, this clonotype was seen a few times. The chain combines TRBV20-1 with TRBJ2-7; possible D gene TRBD2, 5 bases. CDR3 length: 14 amino acids. V lost 4 bases, J lost 6 bases, and 19 bases lay in between. The germline CDR1 and CDR2 sequences are DFQATT and SNEGSKA (reference sequence). As DNA, the CDR3 is TGCAGTGCTAAAGCTTCGGGAATCGGCTCCGAGCAGTACTTC. This sequence encodes CSAKASGIGSEQYF.

This clonotype has just a few counts. This chain joins TRBV27 and TRBJ2-3; 8 positions match TRBD2. Germline CDR1 reads MNHEY; CDR2 reads SMNVEV (reference sequence). J lost 2 bases, V lost 6 bases, and 7 bases had no gene match. This CDR3 region has 15 residues. In DNA, the CDR3 is TGTGCCAGCAGGGGTAGCGGGGAGTACACAGATACGCAGTATTTT. It is translated as CASRGSGEYTDTQYF.

This clonotype was counted many times. The rearrangement links TRBV5-1 to TRBJ1-6; D is perhaps TRBD1 (5 bases). The V and J ends lost 3 bases and 5 bases respectively, with 9 bases between them. CDR3 size: 14 residues. Germline V gene sequence: CDR1 SGHRS, CDR2 YFSETQ. In DNA, the CDR3 is TGCGCCAGCAGCTCCGGGACGGATAATTCACCCCTCCACTTT. This codes for CASSSGTDNSPLHF.

This clonotype was detected only a few times. The V call is TRBV2, the J call TRBJ2-5; no clear D. The CDR3 covers 13 residues. From germline, CDR1 is SNHLY and CDR2 FYNNEI. Trimming stripped 3 bases from V and 4 bases from J, with 9 bases between. The CDR3 DNA sequence: TGTGCCAGCAGTGACCGACTGGGAGAGACCCAGTACTTC. It specifies CASSDRLGETQYF.

The sample holds a few counts of this clonotype. This chain uses TRBV3-1 with TRBJ2-7, with a tentative D call TRBD2 (5 bases). Trimming stripped 0 bases from V and 4 bases from J, with 13 bases between. The CDR3 has 15 residues. Germline CDR1 and CDR2: LGHDT and YNNKEL (reference sequence). Here the CDR3 DNA reads TGTGCCAGCAGCCAAGACGGACTGCAAGTTTACGAGCAGTACTTC. Translating gives CASSQDGLQVYEQYF.

This clonotype was recorded at least ten times. The V call is TRBV21-1, the J call TRBJ2-5; TRBD1 is the table's D call and was not checked against the DNA. TRBV21-1 is marked as a pseudogene. The CDR3 has 15 amino acids. CDR3 in amino acids: CASSLAGGIQETQYF. For the CDR3, the DNA is TGTGCCAGCAGCTTGGCAGGGGGCATCCAAGAGACCCAGTACTTC.

This clonotype was found a few times. The chain is built from TRBV4-3 and TRBJ2-3; D possibly corresponds to TRBD2 (6 bases). The V gene lost 0 bases and the J gene lost 5 bases, with 15 bases spanning the gap. Per the germline V gene, CDR1 is LGHNA and CDR2 is YSLEER. CDR3 length: 16 amino acids. The CDR3 DNA reads TGCGCCAGCAGCCAAGATTACGGGAGCCTCATAGATACGCAGTATTTT. Translating it yields CASSQDYGSLIDTQYF.

In this sample, this clonotype turned up a few times. The rearrangement links TRBV5-1 to TRBJ2-3; possible D gene TRBD1, 5 bases. Germline V CDR1 and CDR2: SGHRS, YFSETQ. The V end was cut by 1 base, the J end by 5 bases, with 11 bases between. This CDR3 is 14 amino acids long. The CDR3 nucleotides are TGCGCCAGCAGCTTGCAGGGTTCCAGAGATACGCAGTATTTT. Its protein is CASSLQGSRDTQYF. The full variable domain, in which reference TRBV5-1 and TRBJ2-3 provide the parts outside the CDR3, is KAGVTQTPRYLIKTRGQQVTLSCSPISGHRSVSWYQQTPGQGLQFLFEYFSETQRNKGNFPGRFSGRQFSNSRSEMNVSTLELGDSALYLCASSLQGSRDTQYFGPGTRLTVL.

The V and J genes are TRBV5-1 and TRBJ2-7, with 9 bases matching TRBD2. Trimming cost V 2 bases and J 2 bases; bases outside gene matches: 8. The CDR3 spans 16 residues. Germline V CDR1 and CDR2: SGHRS, YFSETQ. The CDR3 sequence: CASSLPDSGSPYEQYF. Here the CDR3 DNA reads TGCGCCAGCAGCTTACCTGATAGCGGGAGTCCCTACGAGCAGTACTTC.

As regards this clonotype: An end of the junction does not agree with germline; a read error may underlie this. The chain is built from TRBV3-1 and TRBJ2-7; D is possibly TRBD1 or TRBD2 (5 bases each). CDR1 and CDR2 from the germline V gene are LGHDT and YNNKEL (reference sequence). The CDR3 totals 17 residues. CDR3 region: CATSHAAWGWSSYEQYF. The CDR3, as DNA: TGTGCCACCAGCCATGCCGCCTGGGGGTGGAGCTCCTACGAGCAGTACTTC.

This clonotype has just a few counts. This chain joins TRBV15 and TRBJ2-5; the D gene is possibly TRBD1 (6 bases). There are 16 residues in the CDR3. From germline, CDR1 is LNHNV and CDR2 YYDKDF (reference sequence). V lost 4 bases to trimming and J lost 2 bases, with 17 bases between them. DNA for the CDR3: TGTGCCACCAGCACGAGGGGGAAGACGGTTCAAGAGACCCAGTACTTC. It codes for CATSTRGKTVQETQYF. Together with reference TRBV15 and TRBJ2-5, the CDR3 gives the full variable domain: DAMVIQNPRYQVTQFGKPVTLSCSQTLNHNVMYWYQQKSSQAPKLLFHYYDKDFNNEADTPDNFQSRRPNTSFCFLDIRSPGLGDTAMYLCATSTRGKTVQETQYFGPGTRLLVL.